The present T cell receptor (beta chain) was sequenced within a study of CD8+CD57+ T cells in acquired aplastic anemia. Overall study findings and caveats: With respect to CD8+ Simpson's diversity, patients and controls did not differ significantly.

Patients selected for sequencing had displayed CD8+CD57+ cell expansion by flow cytometry. The ends were cut back, 0 bases at V and 13 bases at J, with 12 bases in the middle. The CDR3 totals 11 residues. Germline loops: CDR1 DFQATT, CDR2 SNEGSKA (reference sequence). This clonotype was counted ten times or more. Its specificity is unknown. Profiling of TCR beta VDJ combinations and CDR3 sequences used genomic DNA as template. MiXCR was run by TCRdb on the reads, yielding one entry per CDR3 protein. The table shows roughly 100,000 distinct CDR3 sequences, with 55% to 70% occurring only once. Specimen: sorted CD4+, CD8+, or CD8+CD57+ T cells (not recorded which) from PBMCs. The sequence derives from a human donor with aplastic anemia. This chain links TRBV20-1 with TRBJ1-1; D perhaps matches TRBD1 (6 bases). The CDR3 loop is CSAREDREGFF. CDR3 nucleotide sequence: TGCAGTGCTAGAGAGGACAGAGAGGGTTTCTTT.